Listed below are T cell receptor beta chains from one sample, sequenced in a study of T-cell reconstitution after alpha-beta-depleted transplantation in children. TCRdb reprocessed the PCR reads via MiXCR and lists one record per CDR3 protein. The sample lists around 700,000 distinct CDR3 sequences, around 13% occurring once. Sequences were derived from PBMCs, sampled before TCRalphabeta/CD19-depleted stem cell transplant. These receptor sequences come from a girl aged 2 to 9 with congenital amegakaryocytic thrombocytopenia, due to receive a stem cell transplant. CDR3s include the opening cysteine and the closing phenylalanine or tryptophan. A D gene is named only where the DNA matches it firmly. Clone sizes are given selectively: once, few, many, or a class where the clone is expanded.

d_call	v_call	cdr3_length	clone_size	j_call	cdr3_nt	cdr3_aa
TRBD2	TRBV20-1	13	many	TRBJ2-1	TGCAGTGCTGAACTCCCGGGACTAGCGGGAGGTACCTTC	CSAELPGLAGGTF
NA	TRBV20-1	15	NA	TRBJ2-3	TGCAGTGCTAGAGTTGGAGGTCTTGGTACAGATACGCAGTATTTT	CSARVGGLGTDTQYF
NA	TRBV12-3/TRBV12-4	12	many	TRBJ2-7	TGTGCCAGCAGTTTTCCGGGGTACGAGCAGTACTTC	CASSFPGYEQYF
TRBD2	TRBV5-1	18	many	TRBJ2-1	TGCGCCAGCAGCTTTAGCTTTGGGGGACTAGCGGGAGACAATGAGCAGTTCTTC	CASSFSFGGLAGDNEQFF
NA	TRBV20-1	17	many	TRBJ2-3	TGCAGTGCTAGAGCGCCGGGGGGCGCGATGATCACAGATACGCAGTATTTT	CSARAPGGAMITDTQYF
NA	TRBV28	12	NA	TRBJ1-4	TGTGCCAGCAGCATGGCCGGAGAAAAACTGTTTTTT	CASSMAGEKLFF
NA	TRBV25-1	14	many	TRBJ2-1	TGTGCCAGCAGTGCTTCGGCTAGCGCCAATGAGCAGTTCTTC	CASSASASANEQFF
NA	TRBV12-3/TRBV12-4	13	many	TRBJ2-1	TGTGCCAGCAGTCAAAACAGGGTCGATGAGCAGTTCTTC	CASSQNRVDEQFF
TRBD2	TRBV29-1	15	few	TRBJ2-3	TGCAGCGTTACGGGCGGGAGGGTAGGCACAGATACGCAGTATTTT	CSVTGGRVGTDTQYF
NA	TRBV7-9	16	many	TRBJ2-3	TGTGCCAGCAGCCAACCCCGGGAAGACTTCACAGATACGCAGTATTTT	CASSQPREDFTDTQYF
NA	TRBV12-3/TRBV12-4	11	few	TRBJ2-7	TGTGCCAGCAGTTTTGGGTTCGCGCAGTACTTC	CASSFGFAQYF
NA	TRBV7-9	15	few	TRBJ2-7	TGTGCCAGCAGCCCAGTATCTATTCCCGGGGGCGAGCAGTACTTC	CASSPVSIPGGEQYF
NA	TRBV20-1	15	NA	TRBJ2-5	TGCAGTGCACCCGTACTAACAGGGACCCCGGAGACCCAGTACTTC	CSAPVLTGTPETQYF
NA	TRBV5-1	14	many	TRBJ2-3	TGCGCCAGCAGCCCGTCCCATGGGACAGATACGCAGTATTTT	CASSPSHGTDTQYF
TRBD2	TRBV29-1	19	few	TRBJ2-2	TGCAGCGTTCTGACTGGGACTAGCGGGAGCTCCCGGGGGGCCGGGGAGCTGTTTTTT	CSVLTGTSGSSRGAGELFF
TRBD1	TRBV19	18	NA	TRBJ2-6	TGTGCCAGTAGTACGCGGGACAGGGGAAACTCTGGGGCCAACGTCCTGACTTTC	CASSTRDRGNSGANVLTF
NA	TRBV4-1	16	many	TRBJ2-1	TGCGCCAGCACCAATGGGGGCGGGGGTACCTACAATGAGCAGTTCTTC	CASTNGGGGTYNEQFF
NA	TRBV29-1	13	many	TRBJ2-1	TGCAGCGCCCGACTAGGAAGCTACAATGAGCAGTTCTTC	CSARLGSYNEQFF
TRBD2	TRBV7-2	12	few	TRBJ2-7	TGTGCCAGCGGTGGGGGGGGCTACGAGCAGTACTTC	CASGGGGYEQYF
TRBD1	TRBV15	15	NA	TRBJ2-5	TGTGCCACCAGCAGAGACCCTACAGGGGCTGGGACCCAGTACTTC	CATSRDPTGAGTQYF